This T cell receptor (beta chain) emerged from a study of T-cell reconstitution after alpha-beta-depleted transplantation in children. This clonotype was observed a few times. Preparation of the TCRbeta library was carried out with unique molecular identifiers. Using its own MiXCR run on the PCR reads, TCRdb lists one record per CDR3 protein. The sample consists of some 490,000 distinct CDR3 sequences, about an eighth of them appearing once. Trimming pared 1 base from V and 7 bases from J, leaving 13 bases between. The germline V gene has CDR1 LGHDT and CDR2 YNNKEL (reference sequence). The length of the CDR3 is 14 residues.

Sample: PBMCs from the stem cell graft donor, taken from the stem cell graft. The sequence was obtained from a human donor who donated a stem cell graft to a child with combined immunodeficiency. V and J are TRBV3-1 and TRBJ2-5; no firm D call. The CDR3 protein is CASSQADAIGTQYF. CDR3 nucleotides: TGTGCCAGCAGCCAAGCGGACGCTATCGGGACCCAGTACTTC.